A single sample gave rise to the 10 T cell receptor beta chains below, sequenced in a study of cytomegalovirus exposure and HLA in healthy donors. Assay: immunoSEQ multiplex PCR; the TCRdb copy retains only in-frame clones and omits some. The sample consists of some 100,000 clones, roughly nine tenths of them appearing once. Specimen: PBMCs. The receptors were sampled from a man younger than 35 in good health and CMV-seropositive.

V is TRBV25-1 and J is TRBJ1-2, with D tentatively TRBD1 (6 bases). In germline, CDR1 is MGHDK, CDR2 SYGVNS. The CDR3 loop spans 13 amino acids. V lost 6 bases and J lost 10, with 18 bases in between. The CDR3 loop reads CASSTPGASLYTF. In nucleotides, the CDR3 is TGTGCCAGCAGCACGCCAGGGGCCTCCCTCTACACCTTC.

V is TRBV11-2 and J is TRBJ2-7, with unresolved D. The CDR3 contains 12 residues. Trimming removed 0 bases from V and 7 bases from J, with 7 bases in between. Per germline, CDR1 SGHAT and CDR2 FQNNGV. This chain's CDR3 is CASSLDLAEQYF. CDR3 nucleotide sequence: TGTGCCAGCAGCTTAGATTTAGCTGAGCAGTACTTC.

The rearrangement uses TRBV23-1 and TRBJ1-4, with TRBD1 matching 9 bases. TRBV23-1 is reported as an ORF; its role is uncertain. The CDR3 contains 15 residues. V shed 2 bases, J shed 7 bases, and the junction held 5 bases outside the gene matches. The CDR3 DNA reads TGCGCCAGCAGTCAAAGACAGGGGGAGGTTGAAAAACTGTTTTTT. Encoded protein: CASSQRQGEVEKLFF.

The V call is TRBV29-1, the J call TRBJ1-4; D is perhaps TRBD1 (5 bases). Between the trimmed V and J ends, which lost 6 bases and 5 bases, there was a span of 13 bases. Germline CDR1 is SQVTM and CDR2 is ANQGSEA. This CDR3 has 13 amino acids. The CDR3: CSVQGLQNEKLFF. CDR3 in DNA: TGCAGCGTCCAGGGACTACAAAATGAAAAACTGTTTTTT.

The chain joins TRBV6-6 to TRBJ1-5, with 11 bases aligning to TRBD1. Trimming cost V 5 bases and J 4 bases; bases outside gene matches: 1. Germline CDR1 MNHNY, CDR2 SVGAGI (reference sequence). The CDR3 consists of 14 residues. The CDR3 sequence: CASSRDRGNQPQHF. DNA of the CDR3: TGTGCCAGCAGTCGGGACAGGGGGAATCAGCCCCAGCATTTT.

The chain has TRBV27 and TRBJ1-2, with D possibly matching TRBD1 (6 bases). Trimming left V 5 bases short and J 7 bases short, with 14 bases between. The CDR3 is 13 residues long. Per germline, CDR1 MNHEY and CDR2 SMNVEV (reference sequence). The CDR3 nucleotides read TGTGCCAGCAGTGCCGGGACAAGGCTTGGCTACACCTTC. Protein sequence: CASSAGTRLGYTF.

Regarding this clone: Other DNA sequences from this sample encode an identical CDR3 as well. The chain is built from TRBV19 and TRBJ2-7; 8 bases are a match to TRBD1. Germline V gene sequence: CDR1 LNHDA, CDR2 SQIVND (reference sequence). This CDR3 spans 14 amino acids. V gave up 1 base and J gave up 1 base; unmatched junction bases: 0. The CDR3 reads CASSIGQGSYEQYF. The DNA of the CDR3 is TGTGCCAGTAGTATAGGACAGGGGTCCTACGAGCAGTACTTC. The entire variable domain, with the rest obtained from reference TRBV19 and TRBJ2-7, is as follows: DGGITQSPKYLFRKEGQNVTLSCEQNLNHDAMYWYRQDPGQGLRLIYYSQIVNDFQKGDIAEGYSVSREKKESFPLTVTSAQKNPTAFYLCASSIGQGSYEQYFGPGTRLTVT.

This chain links TRBV4-1 with TRBJ2-2; D is unresolved. The V gene's germline CDR1 is MGHRA and CDR2 YSYEKL. The CDR3 consists of 15 residues. Trimming shortened V by 0 bases and J by 1 base, and 6 bases separated the two germline ends. The CDR3 spells CASSQDGRNTGELFF. As DNA, the CDR3 is TGCGCCAGCAGCCAAGATGGGCGGAACACCGGGGAGCTGTTTTTT.

The genes are TRBV7-8 and TRBJ1-5, with D possibly matching TRBD1 (6 bases). Trimming shortened V by 3 bases and J by 3 bases, and 12 bases separated the two germline ends. The CDR3 consists of 15 residues. Germline V gives CDR1 SGHVS, CDR2 FQNEAQ. The CDR3 here is CASSLGRGFNQPQHF. In DNA, the CDR3 is TGTGCCAGCAGCTTGGGAAGGGGGTTCAATCAGCCCCAGCATTTT.

CDR3 sequence reads: CASTQTYGSYNSPLHF. CDR3 in DNA: TGTGCCAGTACTCAGACATACGGATCCTATAATTCACCCCTCCACTTT. This chain connects TRBV19 to TRBJ1-6; D is uncertain. Per germline, CDR1 LNHDA and CDR2 SQIVND (reference sequence). This CDR3 spans 16 amino acids. The V gene lost 7 bases and the J gene lost 1 base, with 14 bases spanning the gap.